The rows below give T cell receptor beta chains drawn from one sample of a study of blood T cell repertoires in COVID-19. The protocol was immunoSEQ multiplex PCR, while the TCRdb copy is restricted to in-frame clones and leaves out a portion. Here the sample spans fewer than 65,000 clones, 80% to 90% being singletons. The specimen was peripheral blood. The origin of the receptors is a woman aged 55 to 70 with COVID-19, enrolled during active disease. Each CDR3 is given with its conserved first and last residue. The D gene is left open where the match is weak.

D	V	J	CDR3
TRBD1	TRBV29-1	TRBJ2-5	CSVEVSPRGETQYF
TRBD2	TRBV24-1	TRBJ2-1	CATSGVAGTYNEQFF
TRBD2	TRBV11-2	TRBJ2-2	CASGDYSNTGELFF
.	TRBV15	TRBJ1-4	CATAAGTNEKLFF
TRBD1	TRBV6-6	TRBJ1-1	CASSHRTGLENTEAFF
TRBD1	TRBV7-3	TRBJ1-5	CASTRLRGPGQPQHF
.	TRBV19	TRBJ1-1	CASTGLLGKNTEAFF
.	TRBV6-6	TRBJ1-2	CASSPSSLDSGTGGYTF
TRBD1	TRBV6-2/TRBV6-3	TRBJ2-7	CASSDRVHEQYF
.	TRBV15	TRBJ1-5	CATSRDHREQPQHF
.	TRBV11-2	TRBJ1-2	CASSLAGLSYGYTF
.	TRBV6-5	TRBJ2-5	CASSSPGHWLGETQYF
.	TRBV7-9	TRBJ1-1	CASSLIAEAFF
.	TRBV9	TRBJ2-2	CARKGGRENTGELFF
.	TRBV7-2	TRBJ2-1	CASSLETGPLWNEQFF
.	TRBV7-2	TRBJ2-3	CATGSNTDTQYF
.	TRBV3-1/TRBV3-2	TRBJ1-2	CASSQDGGNYGYTF
TRBD2	TRBV7-2	TRBJ2-7	CASSLSGGPYEQYF